This T cell receptor beta chain was sequenced for a study of blood T cell repertoires in COVID-19. Looking at the study overall: Some COVID-19 samples were acute and others convalescent; all came from the United States, Italy and Spain. T cells, B-cell-depleted T cells, or PBMCs supplied cDNA or gDNA.

Authors' methods: Cell counts per sample came from amplifying reference gene primers. Some clones are missing from TCRdb's copy, which holds only in-frame ones; the method was immunoSEQ multiplex PCR. Clonal size and the V and J genes are those of that table, whereas D and trimming came from the DNA. The sample yields about 100,000 clones, approximately 80% seen once. From germline, CDR1 is SGHNT and CDR2 YYREEE (reference sequence). V lost 2 bases and J lost 5, with 17 bases in between. The CDR3 length is 16 residues. This clone was found once. This receptor was taken from a man between 65 and 85 years old with active or convalescent COVID-19. The specimen was peripheral blood. The chain joins TRBV5-4 to TRBJ2-1; TRBD1 is a possible D gene (6 bases). CDR3 nucleotide sequence: TGTGCCAGCAGCTTCGGTGGACAGACGATTAACAATGAGCAGTTCTTC. Translating it yields CASSFGGQTINNEQFF. Together with reference TRBV5-4 and TRBJ2-1, the CDR3 gives the full variable domain: ETGVTQSPTHLIKTRGQQVTLRCSSQSGHNTVSWYQQALGQGPQFIFQYYREEENGRGNFPPRFSGLQFPNYSSELNVNALELDDSALYLCASSFGGQTINNEQFFGPGTRLTVL.